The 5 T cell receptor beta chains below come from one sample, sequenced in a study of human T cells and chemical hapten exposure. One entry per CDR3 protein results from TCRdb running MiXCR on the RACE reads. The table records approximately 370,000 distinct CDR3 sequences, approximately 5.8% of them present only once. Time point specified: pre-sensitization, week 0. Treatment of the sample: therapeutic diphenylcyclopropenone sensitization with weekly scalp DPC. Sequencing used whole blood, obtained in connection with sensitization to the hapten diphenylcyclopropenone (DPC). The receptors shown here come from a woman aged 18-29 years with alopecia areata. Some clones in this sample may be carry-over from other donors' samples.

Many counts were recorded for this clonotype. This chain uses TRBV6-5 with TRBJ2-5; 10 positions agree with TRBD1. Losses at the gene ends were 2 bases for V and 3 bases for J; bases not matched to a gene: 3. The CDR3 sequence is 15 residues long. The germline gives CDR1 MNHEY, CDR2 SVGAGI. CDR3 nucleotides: TGTGCCAGCAGTTACGCGGACAGGGGGAAAGAGACCCAGTACTTC. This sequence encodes CASSYADRGKETQYF.

The CDR3 sequence is CASSQKDLTGVQFF. The CDR3 region has the DNA TGTGCCAGCAGCCAAAAGGACCTAACAGGGGTGCAATTCTTC. The rearrangement uses TRBV4-2 and TRBJ2-1; 7 bases are shared with TRBD1. J gave up 16 bases and V 2 bases, and 14 bases lay outside the gene matches. The CDR3 runs 14 residues. The V gene's germline CDR1 is LGHNA and CDR2 YNFKEQ.

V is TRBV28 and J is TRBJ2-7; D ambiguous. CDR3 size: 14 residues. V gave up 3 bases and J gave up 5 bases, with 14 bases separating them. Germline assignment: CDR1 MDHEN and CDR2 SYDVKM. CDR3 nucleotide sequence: TGTGCCAGCAGTTTCCGTCTCCGGGCCGACGAGCAGTACTTC. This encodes CASSFRLRADEQYF.

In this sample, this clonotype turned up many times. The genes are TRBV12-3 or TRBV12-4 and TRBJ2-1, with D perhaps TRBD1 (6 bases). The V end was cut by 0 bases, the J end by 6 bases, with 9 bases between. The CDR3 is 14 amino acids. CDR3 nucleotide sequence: TGTGCCAGCAGTTTAGCGGGGGCCACCAATGAGCAGTTCTTC. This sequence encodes CASSLAGATNEQFF.

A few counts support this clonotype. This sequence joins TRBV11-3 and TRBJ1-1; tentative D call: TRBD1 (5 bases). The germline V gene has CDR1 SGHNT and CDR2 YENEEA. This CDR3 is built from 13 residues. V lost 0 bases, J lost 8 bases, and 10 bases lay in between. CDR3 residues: CASSLDRGAEAFF. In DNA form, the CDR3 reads TGTGCCAGCAGCTTAGATCGTGGGGCCGAAGCTTTCTTT.